Presented here are 17 T cell receptor beta chains from one specimen sequenced in a study of cytomegalovirus exposure and HLA in healthy donors (dated by TCRdb to about 2017). Libraries came from the immunoSEQ multiplex PCR assay. For the multiplex PCR, a mixture combining 60 forward primers for TCR Vbeta segments and 13 reverse primers for TCR Jbeta segments was used. TCRdb took this table from immuneACCESS and kept in-frame rearrangements with V and J called. Such tables lack part of the clones; where checked against another copy, unresolved V genes explain under half of the gap, and the rest is unexplained. The sample includes 130,000 or so clones, with roughly 70% observed a single time. Less than 2.5% of the sample is taken by the ten largest. Sequenced sample: PBMCs. Receptors were obtained from a woman in her thirties or forties in good health and CMV-seropositive.

J is TRBJ1-1 and V is TRBV28; TRBD1 matches at 7 bases. Unmatched junction bases numbered 11, after V lost 4 bases and J lost 6 bases. The CDR3 covers 15 residues. Germline V gene sequence: CDR1 MDHEN, CDR2 SYDVKM. The CDR3 spells CASSSEQEGASEAFF. The CDR3 DNA follows: TGTGCCAGCAGTTCTGAACAGGAGGGGGCGTCTGAAGCTTTCTTT.

The chain has TRBV7-9 and TRBJ2-1; D might be TRBD1 (5 bases). The CDR3 totals 17 residues. Looked up from germline, CDR1 is SEHNR and CDR2 is FQNEAQ (reference sequence). Trimming stripped 1 base from V and 1 base from J, with 14 bases between. The CDR3 coding sequence is TGTGCCAGCAGCTTAGTAGGGCGCAGGGCGTCCTACAATGAGCAGTTCTTC. It yields the protein CASSLVGRRASYNEQFF.

The chain has TRBV7-3 and TRBJ2-2, with 7 bases aligning to TRBD2. CDR3 length: 15 residues. Losses at the gene ends were 2 bases for V and 4 bases for J; bases not matched to a gene: 4. Per germline, CDR1 SGHTA and CDR2 FQGTGA. The CDR3 protein is CASSLSREPTGELFF. CDR3 in DNA: TGTGCCAGCAGCTTATCGCGGGAGCCCACCGGGGAGCTGTTTTTT.

The chain uses TRBV7-8 and TRBJ1-4; TRBD1 aligns across 7 bases. Germline trimming cut 6 bases from V and 5 bases from J; bases unmatched to any gene: 9. This CDR3 is built from 15 residues. Germline V gene data show CDR1 as SGHVS and CDR2 as FQNEAQ. CDR3 in amino acids: CASRGARGQNEKLFF. Written as DNA, the CDR3 is TGTGCCAGCAGGGGGGCCAGGGGACAGAATGAAAAACTGTTTTTT.

The CDR3 is CASSHLSREGDYEQYF. The CDR3 region has the DNA TGCGCCAGCAGCCACCTAAGCAGAGAAGGGGACTACGAGCAGTACTTC. The rearrangement uses TRBV5-1 and TRBJ2-7, with D possibly TRBD1 on 5 matching bases. The V gene lost 4 bases and the J gene lost 3 bases, with 20 bases spanning the gap. This CDR3 has 16 residues. Germline-derived CDR1 and CDR2 are SGHRS and YFSETQ. Filled out from reference TRBV5-1 and TRBJ2-7, the complete variable domain reads KAGVTQTPRYLIKTRGQQVTLSCSPISGHRSVSWYQQTPGQGLQFLFEYFSETQRNKGNFPGRFSGRQFSNSRSEMNVSTLELGDSALYLCASSHLSREGDYEQYFGPGTRLTVT.

The chain is built from TRBV27 and TRBJ2-6; 12 bases fit TRBD1. The germline CDR1 and CDR2 sequences are MNHEY and SMNVEV (reference sequence). The CDR3 loop spans 20 amino acids. V trimming: 6 bases; J trimming: 1 base; junction bases outside the gene matches: 13. In DNA form, the CDR3 reads TGTGCCAGCAGCACAACTCCCGGGACAGGGGGCAGGTCTGGGGCCAACGTCCTGACTTTC. Its translation is CASSTTPGTGGRSGANVLTF.

The genes are TRBV6-1 and TRBJ2-7; a weak D match, TRBD2 (5 bases). Per the germline V gene, CDR1 is MNHNS and CDR2 is SASEGT. V lost 11 bases and J 2 bases, leaving 22 bases between the germline ends. This CDR3 has 15 amino acids. In nucleotides, the CDR3 is TGTGCCGTGGGGATTGGAGGCGGTGTAACCTACGAGCAGTACTTC. Translating it yields CAVGIGGGVTYEQYF.

This chain uses TRBV29-1 with TRBJ2-1, with D unresolved. The CDR3 runs 11 residues. V lost 4 bases and J lost 6, with 7 bases in between. CDR1 and CDR2 from the germline V gene are SQVTM and ANQGSEA. In nucleotides, the CDR3 is TGCAGCGTTGCGCGAACCAATGAGCAGTTCTTC. The encoded protein is CSVARTNEQFF.

The V gene is TRBV6-5, the J gene TRBJ2-3; D call uncertain. V was shortened by 8 bases and J by 2 bases, with 11 bases between the two germline ends. Germline V CDR1 and CDR2: MNHEY, SVGAGI. This CDR3 has 13 amino acids. This CDR3 reads CASSARNTDTQYF. The DNA for the CDR3 is TGTGCCAGCTCGGCGAGGAACACAGATACGCAGTATTTT.

The genes are TRBV9 and TRBJ2-1; 9 bases align to TRBD1. V lost 3 bases to trimming and J lost 4 bases; unmatched junction nucleotides: 11. The CDR3 totals 17 residues. Per the germline V gene, CDR1 is SGDLS and CDR2 is YYNGEE. DNA for the CDR3: TGTGCCAGCAGCGCGGGACAGGGCCAAGGGGGTTACAATGAGCAGTTCTTC. Its protein product is CASSAGQGQGGYNEQFF. Supplemented by reference TRBV9 and TRBJ2-1, the full variable domain reads DSGVTQTPKHLITATGQRVTLRCSPRSGDLSVYWYQQSLDQGLQFLIQYYNGEERAKGNILERFSAQQFPDLHSELNLSSLELGDSALYFCASSAGQGQGGYNEQFFGPGTRLTVL.

The V and J genes are TRBV2 and TRBJ2-7; 7 nucleotides line up with TRBD2. The CDR3 length is 15 residues. Germline CDR1 and CDR2: SNHLY and FYNNEI. Trimming took 5 bases from V and 0 from J; bases not matched to a gene: 7. The CDR3 reads CASSIRAGSSYEQYF. CDR3 coding DNA: TGTGCCAGCAGTATCCGAGCGGGATCCTCCTACGAGCAGTACTTC.

This clone appeared a single time. This rearrangement joins TRBV14 to TRBJ2-7, with 7 bases matching TRBD2. CDR3 length: 15 amino acids. Germline V gives CDR1 SGHDN, CDR2 FVKESK. The V and J ends lost 2 bases and 3 bases, in that order; junction bases with no gene match: 7. CDR3 in amino acids: CASSQPSGAHYEQYF. CDR3 bases: TGTGCCAGCAGCCAACCCAGCGGGGCCCACTACGAGCAGTACTTC.

The chain has TRBV11-2 and TRBJ2-3, with D possibly being TRBD1 (6 bases). Trimming left V 1 base short and J 5 bases short, with 16 bases between. Germline CDR1 reads SGHAT; CDR2 reads FQNNGV. The CDR3 covers 16 residues. CDR3 amino acids: CASSLVPLGAGDTQYF. Written as DNA, the CDR3 is TGTGCCAGCAGCTTAGTCCCGCTGGGGGCTGGAGATACGCAGTATTTT.

This chain connects TRBV21-1 to TRBJ2-1; TRBD2, the table's D call, was not compared with the DNA. TRBV21-1 is a pseudogene. This CDR3 has 17 residues. For the CDR3, the DNA is TGTGCCAGCAGCAAGGGGTTCACTAGCGGGGTCTACAATGAGCAGTTCTTC. This sequence encodes CASSKGFTSGVYNEQFF.

The V gene is TRBV2, the J gene TRBJ1-4, with 10 bases fitting TRBD1. Trimming cost V 4 bases and J 4 bases; bases outside gene matches: 0. This CDR3 contains 14 residues. CDR1 is SNHLY and CDR2 is FYNNEI in the germline V gene. CDR3 coding DNA: TGTGCCAGCAGTGGGACAGGGGGTAATGAAAAACTGTTTTTT. This encodes CASSGTGGNEKLFF.

The genes are TRBV18 and TRBJ1-1; perhaps TRBD1 as D (5 bases). From germline, CDR1 is KGHSH and CDR2 LQKENI. The CDR3 loop spans 14 amino acids. V lost 1 base to trimming and J lost 10 bases, with 16 bases between them. The CDR3 here is CASSPLGQGRRAFF. The DNA for the CDR3 is TGTGCCAGCTCACCACTTGGACAAGGTCGCCGAGCTTTCTTT.

V is TRBV27 and J is TRBJ2-7, with TRBD1 matching 9 bases. This CDR3 region has 16 residues. CDR1 and CDR2 from the germline V gene are MNHEY and SMNVEV (reference sequence). Trimming at V came to 4 bases and at J to 4 bases, leaving 11 bases not matched to a gene. The CDR3 nucleotides are TGTGCCAGCAGTTCCACGCGGGGGACAGGGCCTTACGAGCAGTACTTC. Translating it yields CASSSTRGTGPYEQYF.